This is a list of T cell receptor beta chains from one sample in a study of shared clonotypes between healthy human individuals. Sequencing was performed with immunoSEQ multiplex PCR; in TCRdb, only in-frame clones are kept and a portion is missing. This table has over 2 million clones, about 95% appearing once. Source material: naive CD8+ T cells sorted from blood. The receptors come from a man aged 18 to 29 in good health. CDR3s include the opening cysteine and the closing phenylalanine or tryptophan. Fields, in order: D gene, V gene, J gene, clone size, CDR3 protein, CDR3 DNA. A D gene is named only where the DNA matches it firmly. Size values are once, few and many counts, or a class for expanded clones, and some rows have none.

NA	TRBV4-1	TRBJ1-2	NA	CASSQVGISNYGYTF	TGCGCCAGCAGCCAAGTTGGCATCTCTAACTATGGCTACACCTTC
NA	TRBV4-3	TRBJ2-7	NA	CASSQLLYSYEQYF	TGCGCCAGCAGCCAACTACTATACTCCTACGAGCAGTACTTC
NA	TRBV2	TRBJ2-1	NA	CASLSTEQFF	TGTGCCAGCCTTTCAACTGAGCAGTTCTTC
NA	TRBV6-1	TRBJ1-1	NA	CASSGRGKGTEAFF	TGTGCCAGCAGTGGTAGGGGGAAAGGCACTGAAGCTTTCTTT
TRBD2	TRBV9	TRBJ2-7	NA	CASSAFSGSSYEQYF	TGTGCCAGCAGCGCCTTTAGCGGGAGCTCCTACGAGCAGTACTTC
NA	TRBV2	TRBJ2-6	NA	CASSERGSGANVLTF	TGTGCCAGCAGTGAAAGGGGGTCTGGGGCCAACGTCCTGACTTTC
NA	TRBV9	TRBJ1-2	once	CASSVPTYGYTF	TGTGCCAGCAGCGTACCCACCTATGGCTACACCTTC
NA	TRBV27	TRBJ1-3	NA	CASSLSGGPSSGNTIYF	TGTGCCAGCAGTTTATCCGGGGGCCCGAGCTCTGGAAACACCATATATTTT
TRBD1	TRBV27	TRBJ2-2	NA	CASSPPGQGFGELFF	TGTGCCAGCAGTCCGCCGGGACAGGGCTTCGGGGAGCTGTTTTTT
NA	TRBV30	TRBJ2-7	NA	CAWAREYEQYF	TGTGCCTGGGCAAGGGAGTACGAGCAGTACTTC
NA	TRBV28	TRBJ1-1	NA	CASSSPGGRTEAFF	TGTGCCAGCAGCTCCCCCGGGGGCAGGACTGAAGCTTTCTTT
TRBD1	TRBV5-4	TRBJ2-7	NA	CASSSPDRENYEQYF	TGTGCCAGCAGCTCGCCTGACAGGGAAAACTACGAGCAGTACTTC
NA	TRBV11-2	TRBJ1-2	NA	CASSLDKVDGYTF	TGTGCCAGCAGCTTAGATAAAGTTGATGGCTACACCTTC
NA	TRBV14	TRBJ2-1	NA	CASSPGMMGLRINEQFF	TGTGCCAGCAGCCCTGGAATGATGGGGCTGAGGATCAATGAGCAGTTCTTC
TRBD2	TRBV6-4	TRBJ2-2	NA	CASSGGTSGNTGELFF	TGTGCCAGCAGTGGGGGGACTAGCGGGAACACCGGGGAGCTGTTTTTT
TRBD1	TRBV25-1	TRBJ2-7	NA	CASSPPGQEPTLGEQYF	TGTGCCAGCAGTCCGCCGGGACAGGAACCTACTCTCGGCGAGCAGTACTTC
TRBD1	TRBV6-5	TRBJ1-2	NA	CASSPSTGPNYGYTF	TGTGCCAGCAGCCCTTCGACAGGGCCCAACTATGGCTACACCTTC
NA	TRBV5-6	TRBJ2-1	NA	CASSLTTGDLGYNEQFF	TGTGCCAGCAGCTTGACTACAGGGGACTTGGGATACAATGAGCAGTTCTTC
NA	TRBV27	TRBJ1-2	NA	CASSSGYGYTF	TGTGCCAGCAGCTCGGGTTATGGCTACACCTTC
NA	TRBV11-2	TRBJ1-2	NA	CASSLVHGQGNYGYTF	TGTGCCAGCAGCTTAGTTCACGGGCAGGGGAACTATGGCTACACCTTC
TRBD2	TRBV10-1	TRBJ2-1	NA	CASSESLAGGYHEQFF	TGCGCCAGCAGTGAGTCTTTAGCGGGAGGGTACCATGAGCAGTTCTTC
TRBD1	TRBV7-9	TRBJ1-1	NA	CASSLLGQMNTEAFF	TGTGCCAGCAGCCTCCTGGGACAGATGAACACTGAAGCTTTCTTT
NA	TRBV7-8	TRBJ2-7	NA	CASSHRGTSYEQYF	TGTGCCAGCAGCCATAGGGGAACATCCTACGAGCAGTACTTC
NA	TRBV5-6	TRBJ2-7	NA	CASKTAQPRKGPYEQYF	TGTGCCAGCAAAACAGCTCAGCCCCGCAAAGGACCCTACGAGCAGTACTTC
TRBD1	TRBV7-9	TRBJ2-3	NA	CASSPQLGQGSDTQYF	TGTGCCAGCAGCCCACAATTGGGACAGGGATCGGATACGCAGTATTTT
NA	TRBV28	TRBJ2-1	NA	CASTAGANYNEQFF	TGTGCCAGCACGGCGGGGGCGAACTACAATGAGCAGTTCTTC
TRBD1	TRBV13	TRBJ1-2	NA	CASSPPRDSLNYGYTF	TGTGCCAGCAGCCCTCCCAGGGACAGCCTTAACTATGGCTACACCTTC
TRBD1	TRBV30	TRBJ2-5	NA	CAWSQTGGKETQYF	TGTGCCTGGAGCCAGACAGGGGGTAAAGAGACCCAGTACTTC
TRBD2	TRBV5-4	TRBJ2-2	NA	CASSFVGSGITGELFF	TGTGCCAGCAGCTTCGTCGGTAGCGGGATCACCGGGGAGCTGTTTTTT
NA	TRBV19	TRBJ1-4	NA	CASTPPPGVDFEKLFF	TGTGCCAGTACCCCACCCCCTGGGGTTGACTTTGAAAAACTCTTTTTT
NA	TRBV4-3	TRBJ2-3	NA	CASSQGLLIWPDTQYF	TGCGCCAGCAGCCAAGGGCTCCTCATTTGGCCAGATACGCAGTATTTT
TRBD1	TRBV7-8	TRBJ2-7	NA	CASRGQEGYEQYF	TGTGCCAGCAGGGGACAGGAGGGCTACGAGCAGTACTTC
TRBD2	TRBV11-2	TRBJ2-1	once	CASSQWASGHEQFF	TGTGCCAGCAGCCAGTGGGCTAGCGGGCATGAGCAGTTCTTC
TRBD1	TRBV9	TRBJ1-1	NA	CASSPRTGLNTEAFF	TGTGCCAGCAGCCCAAGGACAGGGTTGAACACTGAAGCTTTCTTT
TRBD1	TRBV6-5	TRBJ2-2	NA	CASSKDRVSTGELFF	TGTGCCAGCAGTAAAGACAGGGTTAGCACCGGGGAGCTGTTTTTT
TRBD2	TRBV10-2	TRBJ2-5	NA	CASSTTSFTTQYF	TGCGCCAGCAGTACGACTAGCTTCACGACCCAGTACTTC
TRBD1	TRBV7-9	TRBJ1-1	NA	CASSLSRDSTESVF	TGTGCCAGCAGCTTAAGCCGGGACAGCACTGAGTCAGTCTTT
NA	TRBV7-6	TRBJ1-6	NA	CASSLTSRTVGSPLHF	TGTGCCAGCAGCTTAACCTCCAGGACAGTAGGTTCACCCCTCCACTTT
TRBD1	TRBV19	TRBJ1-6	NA	CASSWGQNFNSPLHF	TGTGCCAGTAGTTGGGGACAGAACTTTAATTCACCCCTCCACTTT
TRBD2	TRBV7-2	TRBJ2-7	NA	CASSLSERGASEQYF	TGTGCCAGCAGCCTTTCGGAGCGGGGGGCGAGCGAGCAGTACTTC
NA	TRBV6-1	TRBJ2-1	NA	CASSEDGSDYNEQFF	TGTGCCAGCAGTGAAGACGGGTCGGACTACAATGAGCAGTTCTTC
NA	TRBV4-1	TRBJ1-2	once	CASRITGSTNYGYTF	TGCGCCAGCAGAATCACAGGGTCAACTAACTATGGCTACACCTTC
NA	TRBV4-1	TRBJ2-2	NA	CASSPRQNTGELFF	TGCGCCAGCAGCCCGAGACAGAACACCGGGGAGCTGTTTTTT
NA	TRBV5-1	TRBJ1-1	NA	CASSLVAGDTEAFF	TGCGCCAGCAGCTTGGTGGCAGGGGACACTGAAGCTTTCTTT
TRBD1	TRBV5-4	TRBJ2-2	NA	CASSRGTGGPGELFF	TGTGCCAGCAGCAGGGGGACAGGAGGCCCCGGGGAGCTGTTTTTT
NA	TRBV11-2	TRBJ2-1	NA	CASSSMAGSNEQFF	TGTGCCAGCAGCTCTATGGCAGGGAGCAATGAGCAGTTCTTC
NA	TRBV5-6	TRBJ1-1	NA	CASKQTGNTEAFF	TGTGCCAGCAAACAGACAGGGAACACTGAAGCTTTCTTT
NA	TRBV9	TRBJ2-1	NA	CASSVIDSWANEQFF	TGTGCCAGCAGCGTTATAGACTCCTGGGCGAATGAGCAGTTCTTC
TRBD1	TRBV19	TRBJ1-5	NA	CASSRYADRGDSNQPQHF	TGTGCCAGTAGTAGGTACGCAGACAGGGGAGATAGCAATCAGCCCCAGCATTTT